The source of this TCR beta chain is a study of blood T cell repertoires in COVID-19. Study information: Acute and convalescent COVID-19 specimens originated in the United States, Italy and Spain. PBMCs, B-cell-depleted T cells, or T cells provided the cDNA or gDNA that made up the material.

In the original workflow: Reference gene primers were amplified, and this amplification served to estimate nucleated cell counts. Libraries were prepared by immunoSEQ multiplex PCR; TCRdb keeps only in-frame clonotypes and omits some of them. Clone size and the V and J calls come from that table; the DNA yielded D and trimming. This sample carries some 160,000 clones, 80% to 85% of them seen once, and the ten largest clones take roughly 10%. Germline assignment: CDR1 SGHRS and CDR2 YFSETQ. CDR3 length: 13 residues. The ends lost 0 bases at V and 6 bases at J; junction bases unmatched: 2. The sample taken for sequencing was peripheral blood. The rearrangement uses TRBV5-1 and TRBJ1-1; 7 nucleotides line up with TRBD1. The TCR originated in a man between 65 and 85 years old with active or convalescent COVID-19. The DNA for the CDR3 is TGCGCCAGCAGCTTGGCGACAGGGCCTGAAGCTTTCTTT. Translation gives CASSLATGPEAFF.